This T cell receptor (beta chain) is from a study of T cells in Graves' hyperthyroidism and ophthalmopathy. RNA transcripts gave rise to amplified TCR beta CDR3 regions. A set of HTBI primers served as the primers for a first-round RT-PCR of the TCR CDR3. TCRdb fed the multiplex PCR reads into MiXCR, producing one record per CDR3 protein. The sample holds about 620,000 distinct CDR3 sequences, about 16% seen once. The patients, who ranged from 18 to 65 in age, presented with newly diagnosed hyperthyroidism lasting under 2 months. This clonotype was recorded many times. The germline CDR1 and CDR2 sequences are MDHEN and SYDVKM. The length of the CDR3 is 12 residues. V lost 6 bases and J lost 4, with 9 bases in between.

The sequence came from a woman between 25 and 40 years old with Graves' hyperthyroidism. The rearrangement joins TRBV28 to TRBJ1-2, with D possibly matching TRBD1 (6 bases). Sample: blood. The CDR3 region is CASRGQLYGYTF. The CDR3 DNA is TGTGCCAGCAGAGGACAGCTCTATGGCTACACCTTC.